This T cell receptor (beta chain) was identified in a study of control samples from healthy donors and cancer patients. Assay used: immunoSEQ multiplex PCR; TCRdb lists only in-frame clones, some missing. The sample has under 85,000 clones, 84% seen once. Sequences were obtained from PBMCs. The receptor was derived from a man between 60 and 75 years old with head and neck cancer.

The CDR3 reads CASRRDTVGEQYF. As DNA, the CDR3 is TGCGCCAGCAGACGGGACACTGTCGGGGAGCAGTACTTC. This chain connects TRBV10-2 to TRBJ2-7; possible D gene TRBD1, 6 bases. The CDR3 is 13 residues long. The germline CDR1 and CDR2 sequences are WSHSY and SAAADI. With 6 bases removed from V and 7 bases from J, the gap between germline ends came to 16 bases.